The rows below give T cell receptor beta chains drawn from one sample of a study of T cells in Graves' hyperthyroidism and ophthalmopathy. Using its own MiXCR run on the multiplex PCR reads, TCRdb lists one record per CDR3 protein. The top ten clones hold around 20% of a sample with more than 300,000 distinct CDR3 sequences, 13% to 15% of them seen once. Sequenced material: blood. The origin of the receptors is a woman aged 25-40 years with Graves' ophthalmopathy. The CDR3 runs from the conserved cysteine through the conserved F or W. D genes are given only for firm matches. A row's size may be missing; if present it is once, few, many or a size class.

V,D,size,J,DNA,CDR3
TRBV30,TRBD2,many,TRBJ2-1,TGTGCCTGGAGAGGACTAGCGGAGCTCAATGAGCAGTTCTTC,CAWRGLAELNEQFF
TRBV7-9,TRBD1,many,TRBJ1-4,TGTGCCAGCAGTTACCGAACAGGGGGCGAAAATGAAAAACTGTTTTTT,CASSYRTGGENEKLFF
TRBV7-3,TRBD2,few,TRBJ2-3,TGTGCCAGCAGCTTGCTAGCGGGGAGAGATACGCAGTATTTT,CASSLLAGRDTQYF
TRBV5-1,NA,many,TRBJ1-5,TGCGCCAGCAGCTCAAGCCAAGTTGTCCCATCCTCTCAGCCCCAGCATTTT,CASSSSQVVPSSQPQHF
TRBV30,NA,many,TRBJ2-2,TGTGCCTGGAGTACGGGGACATTGAACACCGGGGAGCTGTTTTTT,CAWSTGTLNTGELFF
TRBV20-1,NA,many,TRBJ2-1,TGCAGTGCTTTCGGCCCAATCTCCTACAATGAGCAGTTCTTC,CSAFGPISYNEQFF
TRBV9,NA,many,TRBJ2-7,TGTGCCAGCAGCGTAGGGCCTAGGAGCTCCTACGAGCAGTACTTC,CASSVGPRSSYEQYF
TRBV3-1,NA,many,TRBJ1-5,TGTGCCAGCAGCGACGACTGGGATCAGCCCCAGCATTTT,CASSDDWDQPQHF
TRBV27,NA,many,TRBJ2-7,TGTGCCAGCAGACCCGGGTGGGGGGTCAGGAGCTCCTACGAGCAGTACTTC,CASRPGWGVRSSYEQYF
TRBV6-5,NA,few,TRBJ2-1,TGTGCCAGCAGTTCTTTCGCGGGGTCCTACAATGAGCAGTTCTTC,CASSSFAGSYNEQFF
TRBV12-3/TRBV12-4,TRBD2,many,TRBJ2-7,TGTGCCAGCAGCCCGTCCCCCTCTCTAGCGGGGCCCTCCTACGAGCAGTACTTC,CASSPSPSLAGPSYEQYF
TRBV30,TRBD1,many,TRBJ1-2,TGTGCCTGGAACAGGCAGGGACAGGGGGCGCGGGGCTATGGCTACACCTTC,CAWNRQGQGARGYGYTF
TRBV7-3,TRBD2,NA,TRBJ2-6,TGTGCCAGCGCTCGGGTCCGGGGGGCTGGGGCCAACGTCCTGACTTTC,CASARVRGAGANVLTF
TRBV30,NA,many,TRBJ1-1,TGTGCCTGGAGTTCCCCAAGCGATCAGATTATAACTGAAGCTTTCTTT,CAWSSPSDQIITEAFF
TRBV20-1,NA,many,TRBJ2-1,TGCAGTGCTAGAGATACTTCGGGGGGCAGAATCTACTACAATGAGCAGTTCTTC,CSARDTSGGRIYYNEQFF
TRBV12-3/TRBV12-4,NA,NA,TRBJ2-1,TGTGCCAGCAGTTTCACGACCCCGGACAATGAGCAGTTCTTC,CASSFTTPDNEQFF
TRBV20-1,NA,many,TRBJ1-5,TGCAGTGCTCGAAAGGGCAGGGTCGGTCAGCCCCAGCATTTT,CSARKGRVGQPQHF
TRBV28,NA,NA,TRBJ1-4,TGTGCCAGCATCTTTAGGGCTGCAACTAATGAAAAACTGTTTTTT,CASIFRAATNEKLFF
TRBV7-2,TRBD1,many,TRBJ1-1,TGTGCCAGCAGCTTTAGCTTACAGGGGGCAGAGCGGAACACTGAAGCTTTCTTT,CASSFSLQGAERNTEAFF
TRBV20-1,NA,many,TRBJ2-1,TGCAGTGCTAGAAAGATTCGGGGGAGCTCCTACAATGAGCAGTTCTTC,CSARKIRGSSYNEQFF
TRBV12-3/TRBV12-4,TRBD1,many,TRBJ2-7,TGTGCCAGCAGTCTCCGGGACAGGGACTACGAGCAGTACTTC,CASSLRDRDYEQYF
TRBV2,TRBD1,few,TRBJ2-2,TGTGCCACCCACATGGACAGGGGTGACGGGGAGCTGTTTTTT,CATHMDRGDGELFF
TRBV11-3,NA,many,TRBJ2-3,TGTGCCAGCAGCGCTGAGGGAACCCTAAGCACAGATACGCAGTATTTT,CASSAEGTLSTDTQYF
TRBV2,NA,many,TRBJ1-1,TGTGCCAGCAGTGAGCAGGCCCAGACTGAAGCTTTCTTT,CASSEQAQTEAFF
TRBV20-1,NA,many,TRBJ2-1,TGCAGTGCTAGAGCCCCGGCAGGGCCACGACAAGAGCAGTTCTTC,CSARAPAGPRQEQFF
TRBV2,TRBD2,medium-sized,TRBJ2-3,TGTGCCAGCAGTCCGTTTAGCGGGGGGGACACAGATACGCAGTATTTT,CASSPFSGGDTDTQYF
TRBV19,NA,few,TRBJ2-1,TGTGCCAGTAGACATAACACAGGGTTTCCCTACAATGAGCAGTTCTTC,CASRHNTGFPYNEQFF
TRBV11-2,NA,many,TRBJ2-1,TGTGCCAGCAGCTTAGAGTTGCCGGACCCTGGGTTCTTC,CASSLELPDPGFF
TRBV2,NA,many,TRBJ2-7,TGTGCCAGCATGGGGTTCAGGCAGTACTTC,CASMGFRQYF
TRBV9,TRBD2,few,TRBJ2-3,TGTGCCAGCAGCGTAGAAGGTAGCGGGGGAGCCAGCACAGATACGCAGTATTTT,CASSVEGSGGASTDTQYF
TRBV18,NA,many,TRBJ1-2,TGTGCCAGCTCACCACCGAACTTACAGAACTATGGCTACACCTTC,CASSPPNLQNYGYTF
TRBV28,NA,few,TRBJ1-3,TGTGCCAGCAGACCCTCTGGAAACACCATATATTTT,CASRPSGNTIYF
TRBV2,NA,NA,TRBJ2-1,TGTGCCAGCGGGGGAAGCTCCTACAATGAGCAGTTCTTC,CASGGSSYNEQFF
TRBV27,NA,few,TRBJ2-5,TGTGCCAGCAGTCACCTCGACAGAGAGACCCAGTACTTC,CASSHLDRETQYF
TRBV7-3,TRBD1,NA,TRBJ2-3,TGTGCCAGCAGCTCCGGGACAGGGGGTAGCACAGATACGCAGTATTTT,CASSSGTGGSTDTQYF
TRBV28,NA,many,TRBJ2-7,TGTGCCAGCAGTTTTCCAGCTGGGGATCCCCGGGAGCAGTACTTC,CASSFPAGDPREQYF
TRBV7-9,NA,many,TRBJ1-1,TGTGCCAGCAGCTCCCTTCAGGGGCGGTCTGAAGCTTTCTTT,CASSSLQGRSEAFF
TRBV20-1,TRBD2,NA,TRBJ2-5,TGCAGTGAGGTAGCGGGGATGAAGACCCAGTACTTC,CSEVAGMKTQYF
TRBV12-3/TRBV12-4,NA,many,TRBJ1-2,TGTGCCAGCAGTTCGACAGGACGCGCCTATGGCTACACCTTC,CASSSTGRAYGYTF
TRBV20-1,NA,few,TRBJ2-3,TGCAGTGCTATCAACCGGGACACCGCAAGCACAGATACGCAGTATTTT,CSAINRDTASTDTQYF
TRBV7-9,TRBD2,few,TRBJ2-5,TGTGCCAGCAGCCCGGCGGGGCTAGCGGGGACAGAGACCCAGTACTTC,CASSPAGLAGTETQYF